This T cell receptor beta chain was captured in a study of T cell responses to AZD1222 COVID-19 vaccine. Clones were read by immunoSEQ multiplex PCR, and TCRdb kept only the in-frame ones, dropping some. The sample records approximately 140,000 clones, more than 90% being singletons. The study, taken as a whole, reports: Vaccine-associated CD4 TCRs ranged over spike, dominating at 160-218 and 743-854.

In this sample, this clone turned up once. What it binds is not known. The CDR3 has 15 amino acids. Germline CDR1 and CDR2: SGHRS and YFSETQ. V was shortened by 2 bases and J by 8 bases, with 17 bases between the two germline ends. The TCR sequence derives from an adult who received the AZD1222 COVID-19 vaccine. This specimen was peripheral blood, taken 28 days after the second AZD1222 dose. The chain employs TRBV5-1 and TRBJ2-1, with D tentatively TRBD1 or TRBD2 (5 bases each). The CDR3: CASSFGGTRMDEQFF. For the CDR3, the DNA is TGCGCCAGCAGCTTTGGGGGTACTAGGATGGATGAGCAGTTCTTC.